This TCR beta chain is drawn from a study of CD4+ T cells in melanoma. General study results and limits: CD8+ T cell, macrophage and B cell function reportedly correlated with neoantigen-specific CD4+ T cells. Neoantigen-specific CD4+ T cells in melanoma reportedly had diverse differentiation states.

As concerns this clone: Its antigen is unidentified.

TCRdb's copy holds only in-frame clones and misses some; the assay was immunoSEQ multiplex PCR. The table shows 11,000 or so clones, with 66% occurring only once. The CDR3 runs to 13 residues. The germline CDR1 and CDR2 sequences are SGHRS and YFSETQ. The V segment lost 4 bases and the J segment 6 bases; nucleotides outside the gene matches: 3. The TCR was taken from a human donor with melanoma. Sequencing was performed on cells from a culture (not recorded whether cultured in vitro). This chain uses TRBV5-1 with TRBJ2-3; 9 bases agree with TRBD2. The CDR3 region has the DNA TGCGCCAGCAGCGGGACTAGCTGGGATACGCAGTATTTT. Protein product: CASSGTSWDTQYF.